This TCR beta chain originates from a study of beta chain features in type 1 diabetes. Reverse transcribing all isolated RNA meant expressed TCRB transcripts were sequenced. The repertoire was sequenced with immunoSEQ multiplex PCR; TCRdb's copy has only in-frame clones and lacks some. Among more than 300,000 clones listed, about a tenth were seen once. CDR3 length: 14 residues. V lost 9 bases and J 3 bases, leaving 18 bases between the germline ends. The germline CDR1 and CDR2 sequences are SGHTA and FQGNSA. For this clone: What it binds is unknown.

Blood was drawn once from each donor into heparinised tubes. The draws averaged approximately 110 mL. The purity of all sorted populations exceeded 95%. Study-wide findings and caveats: Among type 1 diabetes patients, VDJ junctions had fewer insertions and more deletions. For Type 1 diabetes patients, all four CD4+ subsets carried TCRB CDR3s that were moderately but significantly shorter.

What was sequenced was central memory CD4+ T cells from blood. The chain couples TRBV7-2 to TRBJ2-7; perhaps TRBD1 as D (6 bases). The receptor was derived from a man aged 25-45 years with type 1 diabetes. CDR3 residues: CASRTGTNDYEQYF. DNA of the CDR3: TGTGCCAGTCGAACTGGGACAAATGACTACGAGCAGTACTTC.